The TCR beta chain described here comes from a study of blood T cell repertoires in COVID-19. Study as a whole: Samples of COVID-19 (acute and convalescent) were obtained from the United States, Italy and Spain.

Authors' processing steps: How many nucleated cells were present was estimated from reference gene primer amplification. Using immunoSEQ multiplex PCR, the repertoire was profiled, and TCRdb retains in-frame clones only, with some absent. That table is the source of V, J and clone size, and D and trimming were worked out from the DNA. Here the sample spans around 230,000 clones, roughly 86% being singletons. About this clone: In the same sample, other DNA sequences code for this CDR3.

Germline CDR1 and CDR2: ENHRY and SYGVKD. The J segment lost 4 bases and the V segment lost 3 bases, leaving 3 bases of the junction unmatched. The CDR3 contains 16 residues. The rearrangement uses TRBV10-3 and TRBJ2-3, with 14 nucleotides matching TRBD2. The sequencing input was PBMCs or T cells enriched from blood (not recorded which). The sequence came from a man between 18 and 35 years old with acute COVID-19. DNA of the CDR3: TGTGCCATCAGTGACCCGGGACTAGCGGGAGCAGATACGCAGTATTTT. This sequence encodes CAISDPGLAGADTQYF.